This TCR beta chain was captured by sequencing in a study of blood T cell repertoires in COVID-19 (dated by TCRdb to about 2020). Describing the broader study: Samples covering the acute and convalescent phases of COVID-19 were provided by collaborators in the United States, Italy and Spain. The material from the prospective study consisted of cDNA or gDNA derived from T cells, B-cell-depleted T cells, or PBMCs. Deeply sampled blood TCRbeta repertoires from subjects exposed to, actively infected with, or recovered from COVID-19 were included in the dataset. The repertoires were released in a freely available public database meant as a resource for research on the immune response to SARS-CoV-2. The samples were drawn from the first 160 participants of the ongoing ImmuneRACE study and from 950 to 1,500 subjects provided by 6 global collaborators. Sample metadata almost always included a de-identified subject ID, COVID-19 status, age in years and sex. HLA class I and class II types, where available, came from metadata supplied by the sample provider rather than from assay-based typing.

General conclusions and limits of the study: The quantity of clinical and demographic metadata differed by source and by participant and was supplied without curation.

As to this clone: The antigen it binds to is not known. Base-call qualities are not available, and no considerably larger clone is one nucleotide away.

Including the terminal cysteine and phenylalanine, the CDR3 comprises 14 residues. Solely the CDR3 DNA is kept, with 42 bases framed from the first base. Sequences MNHEY (CDR1) and SVGEGT (CDR2) are obtained from the germline V gene. The germline V and J ends show losses of 6 bases and 10 bases respectively, and no gene match explains 13 bases of the junction. Whole blood was collected in K2EDTA tubes by collaborating institutions according to the institutions' own protocols. For TCRbeta analysis, collaborators shipped samples as frozen whole blood, isolated PBMCs, or DNA extracted from either of those sample types. TCRbeta CDR3 regions were amplified from genomic DNA by means of the immunoSEQ Assay, a bias-controlled multiplex PCR. On the study's bioinformatics: The number of nucleated cells in each sample was estimated from the amplification of reference gene primers within the assay. Sequence reads were collapsed and filtered to measure the absolute abundance of every unique TCRbeta CDR3 rearrangement. For each sample, productive Simpson clonality was calculated as the square root of Simpson's diversity index over productive rearrangements. The immuneACCESS repertoire file appears here via TCRdb, limited to in-frame rearrangements. These files lack a portion of the clones; in checked studies, under half of the deficit traces to unresolved V genes, and the cause of the others is not known. The V and J calls and clone size come from that table; D and trimming were worked out from the DNA. The sample profile shows around 230,000 clones; around nine tenths of them were found once. The ten largest account for 0.65% to 0.85% of the sample.

The chain is made from TRBV6-2 or TRBV6-3 and TRBJ1-1; 8 bases in the junction line up with TRBD1. The sequence came from a man between 40 and 49 years old with acute or convalescent COVID-19. The sequenced sample was peripheral blood. DNA sequence: TGTGCCAGCAGCAGGTCCGGACAGGGAAACATAGCTTTCTTT. This gives the protein CASSRSGQGNIAFF.